This section outlines one T cell receptor (beta chain) sequence together with its context. What it binds is not known. The authors isolated at least 6 million PBMCs per sample. There are 14 residues in the CDR3. V dropped 7 bases and J dropped 4; count of bases not matched to a gene: 9. From germline, CDR1 is SNHLY and CDR2 FYNNEI. The data belong to a study of blood T cells in healthy people across ages. Study summary: Template switching caught about one barcoded beta molecule for each two T cells. Regarding the study as a whole: Significant beta diversity loss was already apparent by age around 36, declining roughly linearly. PBMCs that were unsorted prevented a conclusive naive versus antigen-experienced comparison.

A second PCR, run for about 7 to 11 cycles, used a sample-barcoded 5' primer plus a J-beta primer mix. TCRdb ran MiXCR on the 5' RACE reads and lists one entry per CDR3 protein. The table lists approximately 1,000,000 distinct CDR3 sequences, around two fifths of them singletons, with around 12% in the top ten. The sample taken for sequencing was blood. The receptor comes from a man younger than 35 in good health. The genes are TRBV2 and TRBJ2-5, with 7 bases identical to TRBD1. The CDR3 coding sequence is TGTGCCAGCACCGCCCGACAGGGAAGAGAGACCCAGTACTTC. Its protein is CASTARQGRETQYF. The entire variable domain, with the rest obtained from reference TRBV2 and TRBJ2-5, is as follows: EPEVTQTPSHQVTQMGQEVILRCVPISNHLYFYWYRQILGQKVEFLVSFYNNEISEKSEIFDDQFSVERPDGSNFTLKIRSTKLEDSAMYFCASTARQGRETQYFGPGTRLLVL.